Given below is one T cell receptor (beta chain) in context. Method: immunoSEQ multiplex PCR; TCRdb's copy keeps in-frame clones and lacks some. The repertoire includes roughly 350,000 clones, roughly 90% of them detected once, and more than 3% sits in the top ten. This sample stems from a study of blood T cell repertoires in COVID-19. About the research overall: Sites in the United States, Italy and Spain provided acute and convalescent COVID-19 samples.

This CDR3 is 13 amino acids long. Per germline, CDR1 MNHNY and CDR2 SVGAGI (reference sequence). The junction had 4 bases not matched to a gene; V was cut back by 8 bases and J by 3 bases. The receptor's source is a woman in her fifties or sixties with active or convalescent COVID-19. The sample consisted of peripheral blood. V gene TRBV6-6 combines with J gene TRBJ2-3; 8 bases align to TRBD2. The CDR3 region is CASVASGTDTQYF. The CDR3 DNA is TGTGCCAGCGTTGCTAGCGGGACAGATACGCAGTATTTT.